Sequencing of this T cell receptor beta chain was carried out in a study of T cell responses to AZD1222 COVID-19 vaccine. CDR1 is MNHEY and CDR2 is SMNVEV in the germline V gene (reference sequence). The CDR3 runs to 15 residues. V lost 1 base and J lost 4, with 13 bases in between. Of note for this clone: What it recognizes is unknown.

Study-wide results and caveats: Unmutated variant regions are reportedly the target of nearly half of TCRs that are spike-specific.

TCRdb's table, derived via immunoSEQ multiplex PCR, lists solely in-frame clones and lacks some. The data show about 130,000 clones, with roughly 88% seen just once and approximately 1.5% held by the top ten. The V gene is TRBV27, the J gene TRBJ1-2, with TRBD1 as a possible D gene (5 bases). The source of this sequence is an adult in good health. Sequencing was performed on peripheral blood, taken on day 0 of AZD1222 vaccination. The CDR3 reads CASSLLGPHGYGYTF. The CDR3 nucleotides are TGTGCCAGCAGTTTATTGGGACCTCATGGCTATGGCTACACCTTC.